Below, one T cell receptor beta chain is given with its context. These data originate in a study of cytomegalovirus exposure and HLA in healthy donors. The V segment lost 3 bases and the J segment 4 bases; nucleotides outside the gene matches: 6. The CDR3 extends over 16 amino acids. Germline V gene lookup returns CDR1 LNHDA and CDR2 SQIVND (reference sequence). Some clones are missing from TCRdb's copy, which holds only in-frame ones; the method was immunoSEQ multiplex PCR. The repertoire includes approximately 100,000 clones, about 88% of them detected once, and more than 2% sits in the top ten. The sequenced sample was PBMCs. This TCR was sampled from a woman younger than 35 in good health and CMV-seronegative. This chain connects TRBV19 to TRBJ2-2; the match to TRBD1 covers 9 bases. The CDR3 DNA sequence: TGTGCCAGTAGTATTCTGGGACAGGGAGGCACCGGGGAGCTGTTTTTT. Translating gives CASSILGQGGTGELFF.